The 8 T cell receptor beta chains below were found in one sample sequenced in a study of shared clonotypes between healthy human individuals. CD45RO-negative CD8 cells positively selected for CCR7 made up the naive population, which excluded terminally differentiated effector memory CD45RA+ cells. Repertoires were generated with immunoSEQ multiplex PCR, while TCRdb's copy carries only in-frame clones and drops some. The sample shows approximately 2,000,000 clones, around 93% of them seen only once. What was sequenced was naive CD8+ T cells from PBMCs. The origin of the receptors is a man between 18 and 29 years old in good health. Some clones in this sample may be carry-over from other donors' samples.

The rearrangement links TRBV7-8 to TRBJ2-1; the D is unclear. Trimming took off 5 bases at V and 4 bases at J, with 15 bases between the two ends. Germline loops: CDR1 SGHVS, CDR2 FQNEAQ. The CDR3 consists of 15 residues. CDR3: CASSPSSLPYNEQFF. The CDR3, as DNA: TGTGCCAGCAGCCCTTCTAGTCTACCTTACAATGAGCAGTTCTTC.

V gene TRBV4-1 combines with J gene TRBJ2-1; TRBD2 matches 10 bases. CDR3 length equals 20 residues. V was pared by 4 bases and J by 10 bases, with 25 bases of the junction left unmatched. Germline V gene lookup returns CDR1 MGHRA and CDR2 YSYEKL. The CDR3 loop reads CASSRLILTSGTSSSPEQFF. The CDR3 DNA sequence: TGCGCCAGCAGCCGCCTAATTCTCACTAGCGGGACATCCTCGTCCCCCGAGCAGTTCTTC.

The rearrangement links TRBV4-1 to TRBJ2-1; TRBD2 agrees at 8 bases. The junction had 5 bases not matched to a gene; V was cut back by 3 bases and J by 4 bases. The CDR3 has 15 residues. CDR1 and CDR2 from the germline V gene are MGHRA and YSYEKL. The CDR3 region is CASSHGSGRYNEQFF. The CDR3 DNA reads as TGCGCCAGCAGCCATGGCAGCGGGAGATACAATGAGCAGTTCTTC.

The J gene is TRBJ2-2, the V gene TRBV7-9, with a possible D match to TRBD2 (6 bases). The V gene's germline CDR1 is SEHNR and CDR2 FQNEAQ (reference sequence). The germline V and J ends were trimmed by 7 bases and 7 bases, with 16 bases remaining between them. This CDR3 has 14 amino acids. The CDR3, as DNA: TGTGCCAGCAACTCAAGGACTAATAACGGGGAGCTGTTTTTT. Translated: CASNSRTNNGELFF.

This chain joins TRBV4-2 and TRBJ2-1, with 11 bases aligning to TRBD2. In germline, CDR1 is LGHNA, CDR2 YNFKEQ. The CDR3 totals 17 residues. Trimming at V came to 1 base and at J to 4 bases, leaving 6 bases not matched to a gene. In DNA form, the CDR3 reads TGTGCCAGCAGCCAAGTTTTCCGACTAGCGGGGTACAATGAGCAGTTCTTC. Encoded protein: CASSQVFRLAGYNEQFF.

This clone was recorded only once. V usage is TRBV30 and J usage is TRBJ2-7, with D possibly being TRBD1 (6 bases). Trimming stripped 7 bases from V and 1 base from J, with 11 bases between. This CDR3 region has 12 residues. Germline loops: CDR1 GTSNPN, CDR2 SVGIG (reference sequence). DNA for the CDR3: TGTGCCTTTGAGACAGGTTCCTACGAGCAGTACTTC. Protein product: CAFETGSYEQYF.

The chain recombines TRBV19 with TRBJ2-1; 9 bases are shared with TRBD2. The CDR3 extends over 15 amino acids. The V and J ends lost 5 bases and 4 bases, in that order; junction bases with no gene match: 6. Germline lookup yields CDR1 LNHDA and CDR2 SQIVND (reference sequence). CDR3 coding DNA: TGTGCCAGTAGTGCGACTAGCGGACTATACAATGAGCAGTTCTTC. This gives the protein CASSATSGLYNEQFF.

V gene TRBV28 combines with J gene TRBJ1-1, with 7 bases that match TRBD1. The CDR3 runs 14 residues. Germline assignment: CDR1 MDHEN and CDR2 SYDVKM. V lost 7 bases to trimming and J lost 7 bases; unmatched junction nucleotides: 12. The CDR3 region is CASTLRAGGIEAFF. In DNA, the CDR3 is TGTGCCAGCACCTTAAGGGCAGGGGGAATTGAAGCTTTCTTT.